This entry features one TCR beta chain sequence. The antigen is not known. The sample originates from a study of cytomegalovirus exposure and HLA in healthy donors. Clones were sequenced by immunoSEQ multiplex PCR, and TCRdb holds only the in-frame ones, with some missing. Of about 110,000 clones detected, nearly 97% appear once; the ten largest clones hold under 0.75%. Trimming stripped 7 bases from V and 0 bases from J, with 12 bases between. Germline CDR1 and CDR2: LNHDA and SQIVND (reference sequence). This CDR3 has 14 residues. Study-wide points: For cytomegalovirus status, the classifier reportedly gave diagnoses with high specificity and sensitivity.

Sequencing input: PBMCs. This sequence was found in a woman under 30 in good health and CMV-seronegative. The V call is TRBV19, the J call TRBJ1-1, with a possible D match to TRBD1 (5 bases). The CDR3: CASIDSPMNTEAFF. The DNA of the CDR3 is TGTGCCAGTATTGACAGCCCCATGAACACTGAAGCTTTCTTT.